Following are 9 T cell receptor beta chains from one sample sequenced in a study of blood T cell repertoires in COVID-19. Libraries were prepared by immunoSEQ multiplex PCR; TCRdb keeps only in-frame clonotypes and omits some of them. Of 320,000 or so clones detected, roughly nine tenths appear once; the ten largest clones hold approximately 5%. Input material: PBMCs or T cells enriched from blood (not recorded which). The source of these receptors is a man between 60 and 75 years old who had recovered from COVID-19.

The V and J genes are TRBV7-6 and TRBJ2-5; D gene uncertain. The CDR3 covers 13 residues. CDR1 SGHVS and CDR2 FNYEAQ come from the germline V gene. Trimming stripped 3 bases from V and 2 bases from J, with 7 bases between. CDR3 nucleotide sequence: TGTGCCAGCAGCTTTGGCAGACAAGAGACCCAGTACTTC. Translation: CASSFGRQETQYF.

V gene TRBV9 combines with J gene TRBJ2-1; 8 bases agree with TRBD2. The germline V gene has CDR1 SGDLS and CDR2 YYNGEE. With 0 bases clipped from V and 6 bases from J, the junction kept 2 bases outside the gene matches. CDR3 size: 14 residues. In DNA, the CDR3 is TGTGCCAGCAGCGTAGCGCGGGAGGTCAATGAGCAGTTCTTC. Translating gives CASSVAREVNEQFF. The whole variable domain, filled in from reference TRBV9 and TRBJ2-1, reads DSGVTQTPKHLITATGQRVTLRCSPRSGDLSVYWYQQSLDQGLQFLIQYYNGEERAKGNILERFSAQQFPDLHSELNLSSLELGDSALYFCASSVAREVNEQFFGPGTRLTVL.

In DNA form, the CDR3 reads TGTGCCAGCAGCCTCGCCGGACTAAGAGAGACCCAGTACTTC. It is translated as CASSLAGLRETQYF. The chain links TRBV5-8 to TRBJ2-5, with a weak D call TRBD2 (6 bases). Germline V gene lookup returns CDR1 SGHTS and CDR2 YDEGEE. This CDR3 is built from 14 residues. V was cut by 4 bases and J by 4 bases, with 14 bases left in between.

The chain links TRBV4-2 to TRBJ2-2, with 15 nucleotides matching TRBD2. This CDR3 region has 18 residues. Per germline, CDR1 LGHNA and CDR2 YNFKEQ. J gave up 4 bases and V 3 bases, and 6 bases lay outside the gene matches. The CDR3 bases are TGTGCCAGCAGCCACTACGGACTAGCGGGAGGGGGCACCGGGGAGCTGTTTTTT. Translation: CASSHYGLAGGGTGELFF.

The chain employs TRBV29-1 and TRBJ2-3, with 7 bases identical to TRBD1. Germline assignment: CDR1 SQVTM and CDR2 ANQGSEA. V lost 4 bases to trimming and J lost 1 base; unmatched junction nucleotides: 2. This CDR3 is 13 amino acids long. The CDR3 here is CSVATGGTDTQYF. DNA for the CDR3: TGCAGCGTTGCCACAGGGGGCACAGATACGCAGTATTTT.

This clone was seen a single time. This chain links TRBV7-8 with TRBJ2-1; 11 nucleotides align to TRBD2. After removal of 5 bases from V and 1 base from J, the junction contained 10 bases not matched to a gene. Germline V gene sequence: CDR1 SGHVS, CDR2 FQNEAQ. This CDR3 is built from 18 residues. The chain's CDR3 is CASSPLTSSGRSYNEQFF. DNA of the CDR3: TGTGCCAGCAGCCCCCTCACGTCTAGCGGGAGGTCCTACAATGAGCAGTTCTTC. The variable domain in full, with the rest retrieved from reference TRBV7-8 and TRBJ2-1, is GAGVSQSPRYKVAKRGQDVALRCDPISGHVSLFWYQQALGQGPEFLTYFQNEAQLDKSGLPSDRFFAERPEGSVSTLKIQRTQQEDSAVYLCASSPLTSSGRSYNEQFFGPGTRLTVL.

The chain recombines TRBV7-2 with TRBJ2-7; 9 bases line up with TRBD2. Germline trimming cut 2 bases from V and 3 bases from J; bases unmatched to any gene: 11. The CDR3 has 17 residues. Germline loops: CDR1 SGHTA, CDR2 FQGNSA. The CDR3 bases are TGTGCCAGCAGCTTAAGGGGGTTTGGGACTAGCAGCTACGAGCAGTACTTC. Translation: CASSLRGFGTSSYEQYF.

This sequence joins TRBV10-3 and TRBJ2-7, with a tentative D call TRBD2 (6 bases). Germline-derived CDR1 and CDR2 are ENHRY and SYGVKD. The CDR3 covers 15 residues. V lost 2 bases, J lost 5 bases, and 16 bases lay in between. CDR3 in DNA: TGTGCCATCAGTGAGGGGGGGACTGTGGCCCACGAGCAGTACTTC. Protein product: CAISEGGTVAHEQYF.

The rearrangement links TRBV5-6 to TRBJ1-2; no reliable D call. The CDR3 runs 14 residues. Per the germline V gene, CDR1 is SGHDT and CDR2 is YYEEEE. Trimming cost V 2 bases and J 3 bases, with 11 bases left between them. The CDR3 sequence: CASSLTGFDYGYTF. The CDR3 bases are TGTGCCAGCAGCTTAACGGGTTTTGACTATGGCTACACCTTC.